This TCR beta chain emerged from a study of identical twins. A single record per CDR3 protein comes from TCRdb applying MiXCR to the 5' RACE reads. The repertoire holds roughly 1,500,000 distinct CDR3 sequences, with about 30% as singletons. After removal of 4 bases from V and 4 bases from J, the junction contained 12 bases not matched to a gene. In germline, CDR1 is MDHEN, CDR2 SYDVKM. The CDR3 extends over 16 amino acids. This clonotype was sampled from a newborn girl in good health. The chain employs TRBV28 and TRBJ1-2; 7 bases match TRBD1. Material: cord blood. CDR3 sequence: CASSSTQGPPFYGYTF. The DNA of the CDR3 is TGTGCCAGCAGTTCAACACAGGGGCCGCCCTTCTATGGCTACACCTTC.